Listed below are T cell receptor beta chains from one sample, sequenced in a study of blood T cell repertoires in COVID-19. Method: immunoSEQ multiplex PCR; TCRdb's copy keeps in-frame clones and lacks some. The data contain around 83,000 clones, around 85% of them singletons. The sequenced sample was peripheral blood. The receptors were sampled from a woman in her 70s with acute or convalescent COVID-19. The CDR3 runs from the conserved cysteine through the conserved F or W. Each record gives: J gene, V gene, CDR3 protein.

j_gene: TRBJ1-4; v_gene: TRBV5-1; CDR3aa: CASSLDGRTNEKLFF
j_gene: TRBJ1-1; v_gene: TRBV29-1; CDR3aa: CSVVGYLSDRGLNTEAFF
j_gene: TRBJ1-2; v_gene: TRBV6-4; CDR3aa: CASTPGQGGYGYTF
j_gene: TRBJ1-6; v_gene: TRBV19; CDR3aa: CASSINQWNSPLHF
j_gene: TRBJ2-5; v_gene: TRBV27; CDR3aa: CASSSRVGWPETQYF
j_gene: TRBJ2-2; v_gene: TRBV10-3; CDR3aa: CAISEVRAGGLSGELFF
j_gene: TRBJ2-1; v_gene: TRBV12-5; CDR3aa: CASGTGQVYNEQFF
j_gene: TRBJ2-3; v_gene: TRBV7-9; CDR3aa: CASSLGGAPRDTQYF
j_gene: TRBJ2-5; v_gene: TRBV10-2; CDR3aa: CASSEGSLAGFETQYF
j_gene: TRBJ1-4; v_gene: TRBV6-5; CDR3aa: CASSYEGGTTNEKLFF
j_gene: TRBJ1-2; v_gene: TRBV6-6; CDR3aa: CASSYRGGLDYGYTF
j_gene: TRBJ2-3; v_gene: TRBV5-4; CDR3aa: CASSLGRETDTQYF
j_gene: TRBJ2-1; v_gene: TRBV5-6; CDR3aa: CASSAAGGPLNEQFF
j_gene: TRBJ2-2; v_gene: TRBV29-1; CDR3aa: CSVLGGAAGELFF
j_gene: TRBJ2-3; v_gene: TRBV7-9; CDR3aa: CASSPPIGGYTDTQYF
j_gene: TRBJ2-5; v_gene: TRBV10-3; CDR3aa: CAISEQLQETQYF
j_gene: TRBJ1-2; v_gene: TRBV28; CDR3aa: CASSRVLGYTF
j_gene: TRBJ1-3; v_gene: TRBV4-3; CDR3aa: CASSQERSSGNTIYF
j_gene: TRBJ2-5; v_gene: TRBV7-9; CDR3aa: CASSSRPLTAIGEETQYF
j_gene: TRBJ1-2; v_gene: TRBV19; CDR3aa: CASRRLGAGGYTF
j_gene: TRBJ2-3; v_gene: TRBV4-3; CDR3aa: CASSQVAGESDTQYF
j_gene: TRBJ2-3; v_gene: TRBV7-9; CDR3aa: CASSLIRPALADTQYF
j_gene: TRBJ1-5; v_gene: TRBV19; CDR3aa: CASSPVASNQPQHF
j_gene: TRBJ2-6; v_gene: TRBV19; CDR3aa: CASSPDGQGIAGANVLTF
j_gene: TRBJ1-1; v_gene: TRBV24-1; CDR3aa: CATSSTGTGLGANTEAFF
j_gene: TRBJ1-2; v_gene: TRBV29-1; CDR3aa: CSVEGGQGDYGYTF
j_gene: TRBJ2-3; v_gene: TRBV12-3/TRBV12-4; CDR3aa: CASGNADTQYF
j_gene: TRBJ1-3; v_gene: TRBV10-3; CDR3aa: CAVTSGVGGNTIYF
j_gene: TRBJ2-1; v_gene: TRBV7-9; CDR3aa: CASSLFTGGERNEQFF
j_gene: TRBJ2-4; v_gene: TRBV5-8; CDR3aa: CASSLAKNIQYF
j_gene: TRBJ1-2; v_gene: TRBV6-5; CDR3aa: CASSYGTGGNYGYTF
j_gene: TRBJ1-3; v_gene: TRBV6-1; CDR3aa: CASSDSGGWNTIYF
j_gene: TRBJ2-5; v_gene: TRBV6-2/TRBV6-3; CDR3aa: CASSHGGEVGETQYF
j_gene: TRBJ2-5; v_gene: TRBV5-1; CDR3aa: CASSPDPSGGEETQYF
j_gene: TRBJ1-2; v_gene: TRBV5-1; CDR3aa: CASSLAQARFDGYTF
j_gene: TRBJ2-2; v_gene: TRBV7-9; CDR3aa: CASSLDTGANTGELFF
j_gene: TRBJ2-1; v_gene: TRBV18; CDR3aa: CASSPETGGRGEQFF
j_gene: TRBJ2-1; v_gene: TRBV19; CDR3aa: CASSIVRGTSGHEQFF
j_gene: TRBJ1-4; v_gene: TRBV21-1; CDR3aa: CASSTTGQEKLFF
j_gene: TRBJ1-1; v_gene: TRBV12-3/TRBV12-4; CDR3aa: CASSLSGEGEAFF
j_gene: TRBJ2-4; v_gene: TRBV29-1; CDR3aa: CSVEEASTVLQAKNIQYF
j_gene: TRBJ2-4; v_gene: TRBV19; CDR3aa: CASSIGTGANIQYF
j_gene: TRBJ1-2; v_gene: TRBV4-3; CDR3aa: CASSQDRETEGYTF
j_gene: TRBJ2-5; v_gene: TRBV6-2/TRBV6-3; CDR3aa: CASSYKRVGGPETQYF
j_gene: TRBJ2-2; v_gene: TRBV12-3/TRBV12-4; CDR3aa: CASSLGGVGELFF
j_gene: TRBJ2-3; v_gene: TRBV7-2; CDR3aa: CASSPRIRAGGTDTQYF
j_gene: TRBJ1-2; v_gene: TRBV9; CDR3aa: CASSSRDRARGYTF
j_gene: TRBJ1-1; v_gene: TRBV29-1; CDR3aa: CSVEDPVWSTEAFF
j_gene: TRBJ2-1; v_gene: TRBV7-2; CDR3aa: CASSPGTRREEQFF
j_gene: TRBJ1-1; v_gene: TRBV3-1/TRBV3-2; CDR3aa: CASSQNRWGTEAFF
j_gene: TRBJ1-4; v_gene: TRBV3-1/TRBV3-2; CDR3aa: CASSPQGYDGSVNEKLFF
j_gene: TRBJ2-5; v_gene: TRBV6-5; CDR3aa: CASSYSGQGVETQYF
j_gene: TRBJ1-2; v_gene: TRBV2; CDR3aa: CASSETSGGSWGYTF
j_gene: TRBJ1-1; v_gene: TRBV5-4; CDR3aa: CASSLSFLDISNTEAFF
j_gene: TRBJ1-5; v_gene: TRBV6-2/TRBV6-3; CDR3aa: CASSTPGQGQPQHF
j_gene: TRBJ2-5; v_gene: TRBV29-1; CDR3aa: CSVEGLGGAETQYF
j_gene: TRBJ2-6; v_gene: TRBV11-2; CDR3aa: CASSSAVSGANVLTF
j_gene: TRBJ1-1; v_gene: TRBV5-1; CDR3aa: CASSQRTDNTEAFF
j_gene: TRBJ1-6; v_gene: TRBV7-9; CDR3aa: CASRTDREGSYNSPLHF